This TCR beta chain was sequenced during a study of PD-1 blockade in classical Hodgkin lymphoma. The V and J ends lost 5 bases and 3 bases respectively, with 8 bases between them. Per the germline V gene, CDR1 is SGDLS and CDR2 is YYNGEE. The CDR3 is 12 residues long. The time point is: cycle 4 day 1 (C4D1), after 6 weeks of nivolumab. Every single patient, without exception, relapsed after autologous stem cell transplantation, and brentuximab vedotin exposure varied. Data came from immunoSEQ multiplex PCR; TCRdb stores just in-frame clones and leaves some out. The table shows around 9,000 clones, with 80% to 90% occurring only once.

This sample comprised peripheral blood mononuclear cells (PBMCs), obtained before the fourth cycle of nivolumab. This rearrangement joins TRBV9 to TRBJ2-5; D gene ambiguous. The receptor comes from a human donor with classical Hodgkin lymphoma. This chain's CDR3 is CASSPAEETQYF. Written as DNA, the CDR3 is TGTGCCAGCAGTCCGGCGGAAGAGACCCAGTACTTC. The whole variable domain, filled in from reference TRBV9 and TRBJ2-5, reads DSGVTQTPKHLITATGQRVTLRCSPRSGDLSVYWYQQSLDQGLQFLIQYYNGEERAKGNILERFSAQQFPDLHSELNLSSLELGDSALYFCASSPAEETQYFGPGTRLLVL.